This T cell receptor beta chain comes out of a study of T cell repertoires in cytomegalovirus infection. As for the study in general: Selection of CMV epitopes for the study included recently identified HLA-C-restricted and well-studied HLA-B-restricted ones. Public TCR beta signatures were indicative of both CMV infection and a matching HLA type. Overall study results and limits: Clonotypes of TCR beta that were HLA-C-restricted and CMV-specific dominated the ex vivo response. Carriers of CMV and the relevant HLA type were discriminated by public TCR beta frequency.

The table lists this clonotype with a few counts. The antigen is undetermined. TCRdb re-analysed the reads in MiXCR, keeping a single row per CDR3 protein. Here the sample spans roughly 500,000 distinct CDR3 sequences, around 30% being singletons. Germline V CDR1 and CDR2: MNHEY, SMNVEV (reference sequence). The CDR3 spans 12 residues. V lost 6 bases and J lost 4, with 9 bases in between. This sequence was found in a human donor in good health (CMV status not recorded). Some clones in this sample may be carry-over from other donors' samples. Sequences were derived from cultured PBMCs, sampled from culture after CMV antigen stimulation. The chain carries TRBV27 and TRBJ2-5, with D perhaps TRBD2 (5 bases). The CDR3 sequence is CASRAEGETQYF. CDR3 bases: TGTGCCAGCAGGGCCGAGGGAGAGACCCAGTACTTC.